The 15 T cell receptor beta chains below all came from one sample that was sequenced in a study of metastatic and nonmetastatic thyroid tumors. TCRdb re-clonotyped the PCR reads via MiXCR. The table lists around 19,000 clones, around a third of them singletons, with roughly 10% in the top ten. All patients were treatment-naive before thyroid surgery. Sequencing was done on a sample of tumor tissue. Every receptor here comes from a male donor with papillary thyroid cancer or a benign thyroid nodule (not recorded which). Some clones in this sample may be carry-over from other donors' samples.

This clone was seen a few times. V and J are TRBV12-3 or TRBV12-4 and TRBJ1-2; 8 bases fit TRBD1. V lost 6 bases to trimming and J lost 8 bases; unmatched junction nucleotides: 8. The CDR3 consists of 13 residues. This CDR3 reads CASSPDRVPGYTF. The DNA of the CDR3 is TGTGCCAGCAGCCCGGACAGGGTGCCCGGCTACACCTTC.

This clone turned up a few times. The chain recombines TRBV28 with TRBJ2-7; D may correspond to TRBD1 or TRBD2 (5 bases each). Germline V gene data show CDR1 as MDHEN and CDR2 as SYDVKM. The ends were cut back, 8 bases at V and 0 bases at J, with 11 bases in the middle. CDR3 size: 13 residues. The CDR3 loop reads CASFSGASYEQYF. DNA for the CDR3: TGTGCCAGCTTCTCCGGGGCCTCCTACGAGCAGTACTTC. Based on the CDR3 plus reference TRBV28 and TRBJ2-7, the full variable domain is DVKVTQSSRYLVKRTGEKVFLECVQDMDHENMFWYRQDPGLGLRLIYFSYDVKMKEKGDIPEGYSVSREKKERFSLILESASTNQTSMYLCASFSGASYEQYFGPGTRLTVT.

This clone was picked up many times. The CDR3 bases are TGTGCCAGTAGTCGGGGCAACCCTAACACCGGGGAGCTGTTTTTT. Translating it yields CASSRGNPNTGELFF. This chain links TRBV19 with TRBJ2-2; perhaps D is TRBD1 or TRBD2 (5 bases each). In germline, CDR1 is LNHDA, CDR2 SQIVND (reference sequence). V was cut by 5 bases and J by 2 bases, with 12 bases left in between. The CDR3 runs 15 residues.

This chain joins TRBV5-8 and TRBJ2-3; unclear D gene. The germline V gene encodes CDR1 SGHTS and CDR2 YDEGEE. V was pared by 3 bases and J by 5 bases, with 13 bases between. The CDR3 runs to 14 residues. In DNA form, the CDR3 reads TGTGCCAGCAGCTCCCCGCTGGAAGGAGATACGCAGTATTTT. Its translation: CASSSPLEGDTQYF.

V usage is TRBV2 and J usage is TRBJ2-1; D perhaps matches TRBD2 (6 bases). V was pared by 1 base and J by 0 bases, with 10 bases between. Germline assignment: CDR1 SNHLY and CDR2 FYNNEI. The CDR3 contains 16 residues. DNA of the CDR3: TGTGCCAGCAGTGAAGAGGCGGGAAGCTCCTACAATGAGCAGTTCTTC. The encoded protein is CASSEEAGSSYNEQFF.

CDR3 residues: CASRDRLIGSNQPQHF. CDR3 sequence (DNA): TGTGCCAGCCGGGACAGGCTAATTGGAAGCAATCAGCCCCAGCATTTT. The chain uses TRBV12-1 and TRBJ1-5; TRBD1 was called by the table and not checked on the DNA. TRBV12-1 is listed as a pseudogene. The CDR3 consists of 16 residues.

This clone was counted at least ten times. V gene TRBV6-4 combines with J gene TRBJ2-4, with unresolved D. V was shortened by 6 bases and J by 3 bases, with 15 bases between the two germline ends. The CDR3 is made up of 15 amino acids. Germline CDR1 and CDR2: MRHNA and SNTAGT. Here the CDR3 reads CASSPIRCHKNIQYF. CDR3 sequence (DNA): TGTGCCAGCAGCCCCATCCGATGCCACAAAAACATTCAGTACTTC.

This clone was counted between two and nine times. The chain employs TRBV6-1 and TRBJ2-3; D is undetermined. Trimming took 3 bases from V and 1 from J, leaving 5 bases between them. The CDR3 contains 13 residues. Germline CDR1 and CDR2: MNHNS and SASEGT. The CDR3, as DNA: TGTGCCAGCAGTGATGGCGGCACAGATACGCAGTATTTT. Translation: CASSDGGTDTQYF.

The chain uses TRBV5-4 and TRBJ1-2; tentatively, D is TRBD1 (5 bases). The germline V gene encodes CDR1 SGHNT and CDR2 YYREEE (reference sequence). This CDR3 is built from 15 residues. Trimming shortened V by 1 base and J by 8 bases, and 18 bases separated the two germline ends. CDR3 protein: CASSLRGAREEGYTF. For the CDR3, the DNA is TGTGCCAGCAGCTTGCGAGGGGCGCGGGAGGAGGGCTACACCTTC. The variable domain in full, completed from reference TRBV5-4 and TRBJ1-2, reads ETGVTQSPTHLIKTRGQQVTLRCSSQSGHNTVSWYQQALGQGPQFIFQYYREEENGRGNFPPRFSGLQFPNYSSELNVNALELDDSALYLCASSLRGAREEGYTFGSGTRLTVV.

The V call is TRBV4-1, the J call TRBJ1-5; D is uncertain. V lost 2 bases, J lost 9 bases, and 11 bases lay in between. The CDR3 is 13 residues long. The germline V gene has CDR1 MGHRA and CDR2 YSYEKL. Here the CDR3 reads CASSQTISAPQHF. CDR3 bases: TGCGCCAGCAGCCAAACGATATCGGCGCCCCAGCATTTT.

The genes are TRBV20-1 and TRBJ2-3; D might be TRBD1 (5 bases). Germline lookup yields CDR1 DFQATT and CDR2 SNEGSKA (reference sequence). This CDR3 spans 13 amino acids. CDR3: CLWGGIITDTQYF. CDR3 bases: TGCTTGTGGGGCGGAATAATCACAGATACGCAGTATTTT.

This clone was detected many times. This sequence joins TRBV5-1 and TRBJ2-6; unclear D gene. CDR3 length equals 16 residues. V was trimmed by 4 bases and J by 0 bases, leaving 11 bases between them. The V gene's germline CDR1 is SGHRS and CDR2 YFSETQ. The CDR3: CASSPAGNSGANVLTF. CDR3 DNA sequence: TGCGCCAGCAGCCCCGCAGGTAACTCTGGGGCCAACGTCCTGACTTTC.

In this sample, this clone turned up many times. The chain has TRBV29-1 and TRBJ2-1, with 11 bases matching TRBD2. Germline CDR1 is SQVTM and CDR2 is ANQGSEA. Trimming took 3 bases from V and 1 from J; bases not matched to a gene: 2. This CDR3 has 15 residues. CDR3 DNA: TGCAGCGTTGATCGGACTAGCGGGTCCTACAATGAGCAGTTCTTC. Translating gives CSVDRTSGSYNEQFF.

This clone was recorded at least ten times. The rearrangement links TRBV7-9 to TRBJ1-5; TRBD1 might be the D (6 bases). This CDR3 has 14 residues. Germline V gene data show CDR1 as SEHNR and CDR2 as FQNEAQ (reference sequence). Trimming took 1 base from V and 2 from J, leaving 6 bases between them. CDR3 protein: CASSLGQGNQPQHF. The CDR3 nucleotides read TGTGCCAGCAGCTTAGGACAGGGCAATCAGCCCCAGCATTTT. Using reference TRBV7-9 and TRBJ1-5 for the parts outside the CDR3, the full variable domain is DTGVSQNPRHKITKRGQNVTFRCDPISEHNRLYWYRQTLGQGPEFLTYFQNEAQLEKSRLLSDRFSAERPKGSFSTLEIQRTEQGDSAMYLCASSLGQGNQPQHFGDGTRLSIL.

By sample fraction, this clone is medium-sized. This chain uses TRBV7-9 with TRBJ2-2; 8 nucleotides line up with TRBD1. Per the germline V gene, CDR1 is SEHNR and CDR2 is FQNEAQ (reference sequence). The CDR3 spans 14 residues. The J segment lost 5 bases and the V segment lost 10 bases, leaving 9 bases of the junction unmatched. This CDR3 reads CATTGGIWTGELFF. The CDR3 nucleotides read TGTGCCACAACAGGGGGAATTTGGACCGGGGAGCTGTTTTTT.